The clone carrying this TCR beta chain was observed a few times. The assay was immunoSEQ multiplex PCR, and TCRdb's table has in-frame clones only and misses some. The table includes around 250,000 clones, roughly 86% detected once. This entry comes from a study of blood T cell repertoires in COVID-19. Study information: Sites across the United States, Italy and Spain contributed samples from acute and convalescent COVID-19. PBMCs, B-cell-depleted T cells, or T cells provided the cDNA or gDNA that made up the material.

The CDR3 is 12 residues long. The J gene is TRBJ1-2, the V gene TRBV21-1; TRBD1, the D gene given by the table, was not confirmed from the DNA. TRBV21-1 is described as a pseudogene. This TCR was recovered from a woman aged 70 to 79 with active or convalescent COVID-19. What was sequenced was peripheral blood. CDR3 sequence reads: CASLDRASGYTF. The DNA of the CDR3 is TGTGCCAGCTTGGACAGGGCATCGGGCTACACCTTC.